The 31 T cell receptor beta chains below come from one sample, sequenced in a study of blood T cell repertoires in COVID-19. Profiling relied on immunoSEQ multiplex PCR, and the TCRdb table lists in-frame clones only, not all of them. The sample carries roughly 250,000 clones, 70% to 90% recorded once. Sequenced input: peripheral blood. The receptors were gathered from a human donor with COVID-19, enrolled during active disease. The donor label of this sample is uncertain.

V is TRBV6-5 and J is TRBJ1-1; no clear D. In germline, CDR1 is MNHEY, CDR2 SVGAGI. V was shortened by 8 bases and J by 3 bases, with 16 bases between the two germline ends. The CDR3 sequence is 14 residues long. The chain's CDR3 is CASLGQPGDTEAFF. The CDR3 DNA is TGTGCCAGCCTAGGGCAGCCGGGAGACACTGAAGCTTTCTTT.

This clone was counted between two and nine times. The V gene is TRBV7-2, the J gene TRBJ2-7, with a possible D match to TRBD1 (6 bases). Trimming stripped 5 bases from V and 4 bases from J, with 12 bases between. Looked up from germline, CDR1 is SGHTA and CDR2 is FQGNSA. The CDR3 is 13 residues long. CDR3: CASSPTGLYEQYF. For the CDR3, the DNA is TGTGCCAGCAGCCCCACAGGGTTGTACGAGCAGTACTTC.

The chain joins TRBV11-2 to TRBJ2-3, with 9 bases lining up with TRBD1. This CDR3 is 16 amino acids long. Germline lookup yields CDR1 SGHAT and CDR2 FQNNGV. J was trimmed by 2 bases and V by 5 bases; bases with no gene match: 8. Here the CDR3 reads CASSPRGQGFTDTQYF. The CDR3 nucleotides are TGTGCCAGCAGCCCGAGGGGACAGGGTTTCACAGATACGCAGTATTTT.

The gene calls are TRBV6-6 and TRBJ1-6; D unclear. This CDR3 comprises 17 residues. Germline V gene lookup returns CDR1 MNHNY and CDR2 SVGAGI (reference sequence). Trimming took 5 bases from V and 10 from J, leaving 24 bases between them. The CDR3 nucleotides read TGTGCCAGCAGTCCCCCGCAAGGCACGGGAGAAAAGTCACCCCTCCACTTT. Protein sequence: CASSPPQGTGEKSPLHF.

The chain recombines TRBV25-1 with TRBJ2-3, with D possibly matching TRBD1 (5 bases). The CDR3 is made up of 12 amino acids. CDR1 MGHDK and CDR2 SYGVNS come from the germline V gene. The germline V and J ends were trimmed by 8 bases and 5 bases, with 11 bases remaining between them. Here the CDR3 DNA reads TGTGCCAGCTTGCTTAGGGGAGATACGCAGTATTTT. Its protein product is CASLLRGDTQYF.

This rearrangement joins TRBV11-2 to TRBJ2-7; no reliable D call. This CDR3 has 14 amino acids. Germline V lookup: CDR1 SGHAT, CDR2 FQNNGV. Trimming took off 7 bases at V and 3 bases at J, with 16 bases between the two ends. CDR3 in amino acids: CASTDGFPNYEQYF. The CDR3 DNA sequence: TGTGCCAGCACCGACGGGTTCCCCAACTACGAGCAGTACTTC.

The CDR3 protein is CASTRDRINEKLFF. CDR3 nucleotide sequence: TGTGCCAGCACGAGAGACAGGATAAATGAAAAACTGTTTTTT. The chain recombines TRBV2 with TRBJ1-4; a weak D match, TRBD1 (6 bases). V was trimmed by 7 bases and J by 5 bases, leaving 14 bases between them. Germline V CDR1 and CDR2: SNHLY, FYNNEI. The CDR3 covers 14 residues.

The chain recombines TRBV7-2 with TRBJ2-3; 7 nucleotides align to TRBD1. CDR1 and CDR2 from the germline V gene are SGHTA and FQGNSA. Germline trimming cut 1 base from V and 4 bases from J; bases unmatched to any gene: 14. The CDR3 totals 18 residues. The CDR3 nucleotides read TGTGCCAGCAGCTTAGGGGGCCTGGGACAGATCTATTCAGATACGCAGTATTTT. The encoded protein is CASSLGGLGQIYSDTQYF.

The rearrangement uses TRBV5-1 and TRBJ2-3, with a possible D match to TRBD1 (6 bases). The germline V gene has CDR1 SGHRS and CDR2 YFSETQ. This CDR3 contains 17 residues. The V and J ends lost 5 bases and 0 bases respectively, with 19 bases between them. In DNA, the CDR3 is TGCGCCAGCAGATCTGACCCCGGACAGACTAGCACAGATACGCAGTATTTT. Amino acid sequence: CASRSDPGQTSTDTQYF.

This clone has just a few counts. This chain links TRBV2 with TRBJ1-3; D possibly corresponds to TRBD1 (6 bases). Germline assignment: CDR1 SNHLY and CDR2 FYNNEI. This CDR3 region has 15 residues. Trimming took off 6 bases at V and 0 bases at J, with 12 bases between the two ends. The CDR3 protein is CASSSTGLSGNTIYF. In nucleotides, the CDR3 is TGTGCCAGCAGCTCGACAGGACTCTCTGGAAACACCATATATTTT.

The chain is built from TRBV29-1 and TRBJ2-3, with D unclear. This CDR3 has 14 amino acids. Per the germline V gene, CDR1 is SQVTM and CDR2 is ANQGSEA. V was cut by 6 bases and J by 2 bases, with 15 bases left in between. This chain's CDR3 is CSVQNFLLTDTQYF. The CDR3 DNA is TGCAGCGTCCAAAATTTTCTACTCACAGATACGCAGTATTTT.

The chain links TRBV30 to TRBJ1-4; D is ambiguous. Trimming stripped 1 base from V and 7 bases from J, with 10 bases between. The CDR3 covers 13 residues. The germline V gene has CDR1 GTSNPN and CDR2 SVGIG (reference sequence). As DNA, the CDR3 is TGTGCCTGGAGTGGCAGCGGGATTGAAAAACTGTTTTTT. Amino acid sequence: CAWSGSGIEKLFF.

This chain joins TRBV7-2 and TRBJ2-4, with D perhaps TRBD1 (6 bases). Per germline, CDR1 SGHTA and CDR2 FQGNSA. The V end lost 1 base, the J end lost 0 bases, and 10 bases lay between the germline ends. The CDR3 totals 16 residues. The DNA of the CDR3 is TGTGCCAGCAGCTTAGGGCAGGGGTTAGCCAAAAACATTCAGTACTTC. Its protein is CASSLGQGLAKNIQYF.

The J gene is TRBJ2-5, the V gene TRBV5-1; 8 bases agree with TRBD1. V was clipped by 4 bases and J by 5 bases; unmatched bases: 7. CDR1 and CDR2 from the germline V gene are SGHRS and YFSETQ. The CDR3 loop spans 14 amino acids. As DNA, the CDR3 is TGCGCCAGCAGCCACGGACAGGGAAGGGAGACCCAGTACTTC. As protein: CASSHGQGRETQYF. The full variable domain, completed using reference TRBV5-1 and TRBJ2-5, is KAGVTQTPRYLIKTRGQQVTLSCSPISGHRSVSWYQQTPGQGLQFLFEYFSETQRNKGNFPGRFSGRQFSNSRSEMNVSTLELGDSALYLCASSHGQGRETQYFGPGTRLLVL.

V gene TRBV6-6 combines with J gene TRBJ2-5, with D possibly matching TRBD2 (5 bases). The CDR3 extends over 14 amino acids. Per the germline V gene, CDR1 is MNHNY and CDR2 is SVGAGI (reference sequence). Trimming took 5 bases from V and 5 from J, leaving 15 bases between them. In DNA form, the CDR3 reads TGTGCCAGCAGTCCCCCCGGGGTATCGGAGACCCAGTACTTC. Translated, it gives CASSPPGVSETQYF.

The chain couples TRBV6-6 to TRBJ2-1, with D perhaps TRBD2 (5 bases). The CDR3 is made up of 10 amino acids. Germline CDR1 and CDR2: MNHNY and SVGAGI (reference sequence). The ends were cut back, 6 bases at V and 10 bases at J, with 7 bases in the middle. The CDR3: CASSRGEQFF. CDR3 in DNA: TGTGCCAGCAGCCGGGGAGAGCAGTTCTTC.

CDR3 loop: CASSLALQGGGSNTEAFF. In nucleotides, the CDR3 is TGTGCCAGCAGCTTAGCGCTCCAGGGAGGGGGGTCGAACACTGAAGCTTTCTTT. V usage is TRBV7-9 and J usage is TRBJ1-1; a weak D match, TRBD1 (6 bases). V lost 0 bases, J lost 1 base, and 18 bases lay in between. Germline-derived CDR1 and CDR2 are SEHNR and FQNEAQ (reference sequence). This CDR3 region has 18 residues.

The chain uses TRBV6-5 and TRBJ2-7; 7 nucleotides line up with TRBD1. In germline, CDR1 is MNHEY, CDR2 SVGAGI. There are 14 residues in the CDR3. J gave up 3 bases and V 5 bases, and 7 bases lay outside the gene matches. CDR3 DNA: TGTGCCAGCAGTCGGGACAGAACCCGCTACGAGCAGTACTTC. It codes for CASSRDRTRYEQYF.

The V and J genes are TRBV7-8 and TRBJ2-3; D is perhaps TRBD2 (5 bases). The germline V gene encodes CDR1 SGHVS and CDR2 FQNEAQ. Trimming left V 2 bases short and J 2 bases short, with 11 bases between. The CDR3 extends over 15 amino acids. DNA for the CDR3: TGTGCCAGCAGCTTACTCGCGGGCTACACAGATACGCAGTATTTT. Its translation: CASSLLAGYTDTQYF.

The rearrangement uses TRBV6-6 and TRBJ2-3, with 10 nucleotides matching TRBD2. The CDR3 has 14 residues. The V gene's germline CDR1 is MNHNY and CDR2 SVGAGI (reference sequence). V shed 6 bases, J shed 5 bases, and the junction held 5 bases outside the gene matches. CDR3 DNA: TGTGCCAGCAGCCTAGCGGGAGCGATAGATACGCAGTATTTT. Residues: CASSLAGAIDTQYF.

V usage is TRBV4-2 and J usage is TRBJ2-5, with 7 positions matching TRBD2. V lost 0 bases and J lost 3; bases outside the gene matches: 4. The CDR3 length is 15 residues. Germline V CDR1 and CDR2: LGHNA, YNFKEQ. The CDR3 DNA is TGTGCCAGCAGCCAAGACCCGAGCGGGGAAGAGACCCAGTACTTC. Translation: CASSQDPSGEETQYF.

The J gene is TRBJ2-7, the V gene TRBV5-1; TRBD1 matches at 8 bases. The CDR3 runs 14 residues. Germline values: CDR1 SGHRS, CDR2 YFSETQ. J gave up 5 bases and V 1 base, and 5 bases lay outside the gene matches. In DNA, the CDR3 is TGCGCCAGCAGCTTGTTGACAGGGGACGACGAGCAGTACTTC. It translates to CASSLLTGDDEQYF.

The CDR3 DNA is TGTGCCAGCAAGAGCCTACCGAACACCGGGGAGCTGTTTTTT. Its protein product is CASKSLPNTGELFF. The chain uses TRBV27 and TRBJ2-2; D is unclear. The germline CDR1 and CDR2 sequences are MNHEY and SMNVEV (reference sequence). Trimming shortened V by 7 bases and J by 0 bases, and 9 bases separated the two germline ends. The length of the CDR3 is 14 residues.

This clone was seen a handful of times. The chain has TRBV6-6 and TRBJ1-5; TRBD1 matches 11 bases. V trimming: 4 bases; J trimming: 4 bases; junction bases outside the gene matches: 6. The CDR3 runs 16 residues. Germline CDR1 MNHNY, CDR2 SVGAGI (reference sequence). Here the CDR3 reads CASSFGGQGGNQPQHF. CDR3 nucleotides: TGTGCCAGCAGTTTCGGGGGACAGGGGGGAAATCAGCCCCAGCATTTT.

This chain links TRBV29-1 with TRBJ2-2; D unresolved. V lost 5 bases and J 1 base, leaving 11 bases between the germline ends. CDR1 is SQVTM, CDR2 ANQGSEA, per germline. The CDR3 runs to 14 residues. CDR3 sequence (DNA): TGCAGCGTTCCATCTGGCGGGAACACCGGGGAGCTGTTTTTT. Residues: CSVPSGGNTGELFF.

The chain links TRBV18 to TRBJ1-1; D ambiguous. Germline CDR1 and CDR2: KGHSH and LQKENI. There are 13 residues in the CDR3. Trimming stripped 0 bases from V and 10 bases from J, with 12 bases between. DNA for the CDR3: TGTGCCAGCTCACCACCGGAGCGGGATCGAGCTTTCTTT. Amino acid sequence: CASSPPERDRAFF.

This clone was observed once. The CDR3 bases are TGTGCCAGCAGTTTGGGGGGACCCCCCAATCAGCCCCAGCATTTT. Protein product: CASSLGGPPNQPQHF. The chain has TRBV28 and TRBJ1-5; weak D call: TRBD1 (5 bases). Trimming removed 3 bases at V and 3 bases at J, with 12 bases between. The CDR3 totals 15 residues. CDR1 MDHEN and CDR2 SYDVKM come from the germline V gene.

V usage is TRBV5-1 and J usage is TRBJ1-3, with unresolved D. Germline CDR1 reads SGHRS; CDR2 reads YFSETQ. The CDR3 has 16 residues. V lost 4 bases and J 0 bases, leaving 14 bases between the germline ends. Written as DNA, the CDR3 is TGCGCCAGCAGCCCCATGGGAGGTCGCTCTGGAAACACCATATATTTT. It specifies CASSPMGGRSGNTIYF.

This clone was picked up a small number of times. The J gene is TRBJ1-4, the V gene TRBV7-9; 7 bases align to TRBD1. The trim removed 3 bases at V and 8 bases at J, leaving 12 bases unmatched. The CDR3 has 16 residues. Germline V gene sequence: CDR1 SEHNR, CDR2 FQNEAQ (reference sequence). The CDR3 nucleotides read TGTGCCAGCAGCTTTGGGGGACAGATGGGGAGCGAAAAACTGTTTTTT. It is translated as CASSFGGQMGSEKLFF.

This rearrangement joins TRBV18 to TRBJ1-4, with 7 positions matching TRBD1. In germline, CDR1 is KGHSH, CDR2 LQKENI. The CDR3 is 14 residues long. The V and J ends lost 5 bases and 7 bases, in that order; junction bases with no gene match: 7. The CDR3 region has the DNA TGTGCCAGCTCATTCGACAGGGTGGGTGAAAAACTGTTTTTT. Protein: CASSFDRVGEKLFF.

This chain joins TRBV18 and TRBJ2-5; D gene ambiguous. V was shortened by 6 bases and J by 2 bases, with 16 bases between the two germline ends. The CDR3 has 15 residues. Germline CDR1 and CDR2: KGHSH and LQKENI. The CDR3, as DNA: TGTGCCAGCTCCCCCCGAGGAAACGTACAAGAGACCCAGTACTTC. It codes for CASSPRGNVQETQYF. The full variable domain, in which reference TRBV18 and TRBJ2-5 provide the parts outside the CDR3, is NAGVMQNPRHLVRRRGQEARLRCSPMKGHSHVYWYRQLPEEGLKFMVYLQKENIIDESGMPKERFSAEFPKEGPSILRIQQVVRGDSAAYFCASSPRGNVQETQYFGPGTRLLVL.